This T cell receptor beta chain was sequenced during a study of T cell responses to AZD1222 COVID-19 vaccine. A few counts support this clone. Its antigen is not known. At the DNA level, this CDR3 is encoded by other sequences in the same sample as well. TCRdb keeps only in-frame clones here, not all; method: immunoSEQ multiplex PCR. The sample has 100,000 to 120,000 clones, approximately 85% seen once. Findings of the study overall: An increase in Spike-specific TCR breadth and depth was observed after two AZD1222 doses.

V lost 3 bases and J lost 1, with 3 bases in between. CDR3 size: 12 residues. Germline assignment: CDR1 KGHSH and CDR2 LQKENI. The V call is TRBV18, the J call TRBJ2-5, with D uncertain. Material: peripheral blood, obtained on day 0 of AZD1222 vaccination. The TCR sequence derives from an adult in good health. The CDR3 bases are TGTGCCAGCTCACCGACCCAAGAGACCCAGTACTTC. It is translated as CASSPTQETQYF.